The clone carrying this T cell receptor beta chain was seen repeatedly, ten times or more. The antigen is not known. The sample is drawn from a study of esophageal squamous cell carcinoma under preoperative chemotherapy. TCRdb independently ran MiXCR on the PCR reads; one entry per CDR3 protein. The table has about 19,000 distinct CDR3 sequences, roughly 50% seen once; the top ten hold roughly 29%. The CDR3 contains 15 residues. Study conclusions and caveats: Tumor-infiltrating lymphocytes showed no significant post-chemotherapy TCR diversity increase, unlike peripheral T cells.

Time point defined: after preoperative PTX-NDP chemotherapy. The source is a human donor with esophageal squamous cell carcinoma. The donor label of this sample is uncertain. The gene calls are TRBV12-3 or TRBV12-4 and TRBJ2-1; 8 bases align to TRBD2. The tail of the sequence fits TRBJ2-7 better, so the J call may be wrong. This material was obtained from a patient given preoperative chemotherapy. CDR3: CASSKTGTRSYEQYF. In DNA, the CDR3 is TGTGCCAGCAGTAAGACCGGGACTAGGTCCTACGAGCAGTACTTC.